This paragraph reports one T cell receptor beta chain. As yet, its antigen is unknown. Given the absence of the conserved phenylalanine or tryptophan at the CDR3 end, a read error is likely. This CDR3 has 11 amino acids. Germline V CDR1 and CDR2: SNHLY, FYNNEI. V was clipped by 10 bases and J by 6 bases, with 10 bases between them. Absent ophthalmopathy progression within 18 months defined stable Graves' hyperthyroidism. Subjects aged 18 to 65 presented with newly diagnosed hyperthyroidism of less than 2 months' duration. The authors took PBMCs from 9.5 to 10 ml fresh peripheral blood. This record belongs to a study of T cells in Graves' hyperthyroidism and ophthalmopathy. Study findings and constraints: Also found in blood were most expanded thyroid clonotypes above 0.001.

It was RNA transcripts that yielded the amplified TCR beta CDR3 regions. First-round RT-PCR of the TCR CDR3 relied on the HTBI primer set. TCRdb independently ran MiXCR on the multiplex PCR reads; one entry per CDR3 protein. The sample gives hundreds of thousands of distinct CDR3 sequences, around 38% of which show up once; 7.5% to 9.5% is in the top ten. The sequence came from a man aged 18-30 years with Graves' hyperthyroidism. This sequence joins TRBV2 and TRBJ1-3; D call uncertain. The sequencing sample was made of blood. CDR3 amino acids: CATDGKNTIYS. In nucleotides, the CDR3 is TGTGCCACAGATGGGAAAAACACCATATATTCT.